The T cell receptor beta chain described here comes from a study of blood T cell repertoires in COVID-19. The CDR3 is made up of 15 amino acids. The V segment lost 6 bases and the J segment 8 bases; nucleotides outside the gene matches: 11. Germline lookup yields CDR1 LGHNA and CDR2 YSLEER. Assay used: immunoSEQ multiplex PCR; TCRdb lists only in-frame clones, some missing. The sample holds about 190,000 clones, around 80% seen once. This TCR derives from a young man with active or convalescent COVID-19. Sample: peripheral blood. This chain joins TRBV4-3 and TRBJ2-1; TRBD1 matches at 9 bases. The CDR3 sequence: CASSQRGQGLDEQFF. Here the CDR3 DNA reads TGCGCCAGCAGTCAACGAGGACAGGGGCTCGATGAGCAGTTCTTC.